This T cell receptor beta chain was obtained from a study of blood T cell repertoires in COVID-19. Study overall: Acute-phase and convalescent COVID-19 samples originated in the United States, Italy and Spain. In each case, the material was cDNA or gDNA derived from T cells, B-cell-depleted T cells, or PBMCs.

As originally analysed: Reference gene primer amplification in the assay estimated nucleated cell counts. Assay: immunoSEQ multiplex PCR; the TCRdb copy retains only in-frame clones and omits some. For V, J and clone size, that table is used; D and trimming come from the DNA. The data contain about 320,000 clones, around 86% of them seen just once; the ten biggest clones take up about 10%. V gave up 4 bases and J gave up 3 bases; unmatched junction bases: 2. This CDR3 comprises 13 residues. Germline values: CDR1 WSHSY, CDR2 SAAADI. For recovered donors of Cohort 3, there were two negative PCRs, clearance, or symptom resolution.

What was sequenced was PBMCs or T cells enriched from blood (not recorded which). The clonotype originates from a woman between 18 and 29 years old who had recovered from COVID-19. This chain connects TRBV10-2 to TRBJ2-7; 8 nucleotides match TRBD2. The CDR3 nucleotides are TGCGCCAGCAGTGCGGGAGGGGTCTACGAGCAGTACTTC. Translated: CASSAGGVYEQYF.